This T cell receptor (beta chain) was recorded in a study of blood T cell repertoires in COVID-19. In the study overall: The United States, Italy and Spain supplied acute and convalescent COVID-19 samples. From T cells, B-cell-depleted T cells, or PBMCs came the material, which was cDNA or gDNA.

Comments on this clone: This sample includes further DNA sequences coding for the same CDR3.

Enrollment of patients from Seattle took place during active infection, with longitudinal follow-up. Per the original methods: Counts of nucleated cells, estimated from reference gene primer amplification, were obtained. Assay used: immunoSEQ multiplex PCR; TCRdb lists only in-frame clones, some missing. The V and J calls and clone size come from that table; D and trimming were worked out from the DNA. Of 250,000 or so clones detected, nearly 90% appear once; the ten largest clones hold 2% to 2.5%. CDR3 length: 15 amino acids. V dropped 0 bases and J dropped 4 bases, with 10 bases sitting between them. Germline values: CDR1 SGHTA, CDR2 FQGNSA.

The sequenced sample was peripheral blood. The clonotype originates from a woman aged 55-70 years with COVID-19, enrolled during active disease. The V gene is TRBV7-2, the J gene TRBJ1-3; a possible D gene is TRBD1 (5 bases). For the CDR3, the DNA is TGTGCCAGCAGCTTAGCCCCAGGGTCGGGAAACACCATATATTTT. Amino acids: CASSLAPGSGNTIYF.